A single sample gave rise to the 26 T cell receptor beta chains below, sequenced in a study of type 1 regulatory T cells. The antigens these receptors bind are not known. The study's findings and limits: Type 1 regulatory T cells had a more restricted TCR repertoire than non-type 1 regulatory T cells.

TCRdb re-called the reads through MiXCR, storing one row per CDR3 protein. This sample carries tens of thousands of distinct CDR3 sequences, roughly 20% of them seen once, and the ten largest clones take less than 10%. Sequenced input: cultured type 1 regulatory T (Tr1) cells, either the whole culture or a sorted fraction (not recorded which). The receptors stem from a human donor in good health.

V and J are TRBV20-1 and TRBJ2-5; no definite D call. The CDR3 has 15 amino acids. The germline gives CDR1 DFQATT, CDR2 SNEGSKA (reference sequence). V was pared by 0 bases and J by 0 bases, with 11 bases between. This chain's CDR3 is CSARDSERYQETQYF. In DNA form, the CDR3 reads TGCAGTGCTAGAGATTCCGAAAGGTACCAAGAGACCCAGTACTTC.

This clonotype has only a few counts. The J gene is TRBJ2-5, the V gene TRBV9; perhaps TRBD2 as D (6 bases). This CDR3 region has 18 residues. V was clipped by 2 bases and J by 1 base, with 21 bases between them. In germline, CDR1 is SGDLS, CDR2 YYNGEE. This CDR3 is CASSVGPKGRNAQETQYF. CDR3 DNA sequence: TGTGCCAGCAGCGTGGGGCCCAAGGGGAGGAATGCCCAAGAGACCCAGTACTTC.

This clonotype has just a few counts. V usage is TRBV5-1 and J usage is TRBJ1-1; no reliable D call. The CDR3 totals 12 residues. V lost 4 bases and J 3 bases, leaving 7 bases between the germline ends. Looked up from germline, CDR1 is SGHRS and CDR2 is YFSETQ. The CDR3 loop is CASSRIDTEAFF. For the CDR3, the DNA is TGCGCCAGCAGCCGAATAGACACTGAAGCTTTCTTT.

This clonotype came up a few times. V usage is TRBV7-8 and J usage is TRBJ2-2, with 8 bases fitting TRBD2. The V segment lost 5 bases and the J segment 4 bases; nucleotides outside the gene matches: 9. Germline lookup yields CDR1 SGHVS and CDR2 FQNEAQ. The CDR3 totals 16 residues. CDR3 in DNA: TGTGCCAGCAGCCCCCCGGCCGGGAGGGCCACCGGGGAGCTGTTTTTT. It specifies CASSPPAGRATGELFF.

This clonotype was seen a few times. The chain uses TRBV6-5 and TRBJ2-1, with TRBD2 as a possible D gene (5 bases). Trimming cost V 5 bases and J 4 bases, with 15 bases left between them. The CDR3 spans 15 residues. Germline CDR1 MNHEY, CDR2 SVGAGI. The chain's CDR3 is CASSKLVSEYNEQFF. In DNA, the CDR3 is TGTGCCAGCAGTAAACTAGTGTCGGAGTACAATGAGCAGTTCTTC.

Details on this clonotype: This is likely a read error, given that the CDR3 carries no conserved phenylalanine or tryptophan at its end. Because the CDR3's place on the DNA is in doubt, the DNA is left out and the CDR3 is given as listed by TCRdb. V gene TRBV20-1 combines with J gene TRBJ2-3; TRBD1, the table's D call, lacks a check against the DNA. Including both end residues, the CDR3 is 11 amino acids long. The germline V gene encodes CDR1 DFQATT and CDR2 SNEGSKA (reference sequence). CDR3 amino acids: CSALPGPFEIV.

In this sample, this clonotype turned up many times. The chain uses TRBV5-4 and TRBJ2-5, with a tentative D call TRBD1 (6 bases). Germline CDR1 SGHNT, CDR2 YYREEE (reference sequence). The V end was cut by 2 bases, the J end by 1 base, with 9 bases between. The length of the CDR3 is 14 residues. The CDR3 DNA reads TGTGCCAGCAGCTTTATGGGGGCCCAAGAGACCCAGTACTTC. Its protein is CASSFMGAQETQYF.

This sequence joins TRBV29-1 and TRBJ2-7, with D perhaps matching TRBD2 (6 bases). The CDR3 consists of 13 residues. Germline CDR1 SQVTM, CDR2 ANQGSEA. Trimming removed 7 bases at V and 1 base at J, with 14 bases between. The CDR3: CSARLSGSYEQYF. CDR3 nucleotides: TGCAGCGCCCGCCTTAGCGGTTCCTACGAGCAGTACTTC.

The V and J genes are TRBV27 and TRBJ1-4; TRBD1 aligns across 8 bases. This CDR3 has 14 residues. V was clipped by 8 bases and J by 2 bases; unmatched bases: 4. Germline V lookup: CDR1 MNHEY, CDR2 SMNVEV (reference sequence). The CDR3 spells CASGRDRTNEKLFF. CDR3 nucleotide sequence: TGTGCCAGCGGCCGGGACAGGACTAATGAAAAACTGTTTTTT.

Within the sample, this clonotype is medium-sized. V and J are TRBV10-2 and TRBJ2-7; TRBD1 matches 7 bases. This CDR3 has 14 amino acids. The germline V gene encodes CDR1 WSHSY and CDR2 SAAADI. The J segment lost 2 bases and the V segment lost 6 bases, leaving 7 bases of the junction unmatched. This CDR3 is CASRPGQSAYEQYF. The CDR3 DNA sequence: TGCGCCAGCAGGCCGGGACAGAGCGCCTACGAGCAGTACTTC.

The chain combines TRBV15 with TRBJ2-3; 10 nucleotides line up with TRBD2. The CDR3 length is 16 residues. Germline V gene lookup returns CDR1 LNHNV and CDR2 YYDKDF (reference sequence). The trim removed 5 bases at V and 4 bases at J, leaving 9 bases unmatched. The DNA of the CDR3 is TGTGCCACCAGCCGCACGAGCGGGAGGGCCTCAGATACGCAGTATTTT. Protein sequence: CATSRTSGRASDTQYF.

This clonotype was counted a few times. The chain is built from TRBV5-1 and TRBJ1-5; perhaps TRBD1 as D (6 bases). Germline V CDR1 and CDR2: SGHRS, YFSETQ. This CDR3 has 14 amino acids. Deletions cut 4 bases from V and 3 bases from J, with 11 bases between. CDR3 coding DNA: TGCGCCAGCAGCCCAGGGGCGAACAATCAGCCCCAGCATTTT. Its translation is CASSPGANNQPQHF.

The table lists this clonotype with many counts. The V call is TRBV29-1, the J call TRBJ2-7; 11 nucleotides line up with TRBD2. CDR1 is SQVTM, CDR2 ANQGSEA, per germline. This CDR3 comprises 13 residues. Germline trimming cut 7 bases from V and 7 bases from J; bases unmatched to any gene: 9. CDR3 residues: CSALTSGGGEQYF. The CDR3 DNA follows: TGCAGCGCACTAACTAGCGGGGGTGGAGAGCAGTACTTC.

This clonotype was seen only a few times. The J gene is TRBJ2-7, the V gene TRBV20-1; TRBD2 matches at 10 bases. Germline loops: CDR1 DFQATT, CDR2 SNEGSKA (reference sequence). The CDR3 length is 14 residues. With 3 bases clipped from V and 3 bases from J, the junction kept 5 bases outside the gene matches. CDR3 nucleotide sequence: TGCAGTGCTAGCAAACTAGCGGGACACTACGAGCAGTACTTC. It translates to CSASKLAGHYEQYF.

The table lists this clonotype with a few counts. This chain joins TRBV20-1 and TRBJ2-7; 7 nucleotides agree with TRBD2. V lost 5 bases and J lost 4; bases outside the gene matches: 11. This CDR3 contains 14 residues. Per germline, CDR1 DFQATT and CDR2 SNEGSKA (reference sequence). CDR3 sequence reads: CSAPKAGVDYEQYF. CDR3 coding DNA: TGCAGTGCTCCCAAGGCGGGGGTCGATTACGAGCAGTACTTC.

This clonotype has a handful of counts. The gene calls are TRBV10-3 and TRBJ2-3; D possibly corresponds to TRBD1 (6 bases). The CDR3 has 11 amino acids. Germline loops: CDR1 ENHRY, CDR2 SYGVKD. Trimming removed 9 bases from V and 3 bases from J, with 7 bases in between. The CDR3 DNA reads TGTGCCATAAGGGGGACAGATACGCAGTATTTT. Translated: CAIRGTDTQYF.

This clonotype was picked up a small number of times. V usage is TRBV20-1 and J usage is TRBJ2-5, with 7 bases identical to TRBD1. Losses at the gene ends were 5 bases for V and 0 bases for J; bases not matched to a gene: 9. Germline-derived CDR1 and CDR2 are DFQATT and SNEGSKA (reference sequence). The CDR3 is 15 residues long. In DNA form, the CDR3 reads TGCAGTGCTTACCAATGGGACAGATACCAAGAGACCCAGTACTTC. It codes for CSAYQWDRYQETQYF.

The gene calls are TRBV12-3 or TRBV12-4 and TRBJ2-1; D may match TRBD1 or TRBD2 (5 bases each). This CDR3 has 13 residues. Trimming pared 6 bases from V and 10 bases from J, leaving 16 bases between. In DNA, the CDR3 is TGTGCCAGCAGAGCGATGTGGGGGAAAGAGCAGTTCTTC. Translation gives CASRAMWGKEQFF.

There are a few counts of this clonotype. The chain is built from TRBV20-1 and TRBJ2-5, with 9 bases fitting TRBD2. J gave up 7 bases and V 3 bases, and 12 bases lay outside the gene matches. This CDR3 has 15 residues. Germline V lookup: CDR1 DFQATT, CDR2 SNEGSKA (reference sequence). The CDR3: CSASSSSGIVGTQYF. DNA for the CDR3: TGCAGTGCTAGTAGCTCTAGCGGGATTGTGGGGACCCAGTACTTC.

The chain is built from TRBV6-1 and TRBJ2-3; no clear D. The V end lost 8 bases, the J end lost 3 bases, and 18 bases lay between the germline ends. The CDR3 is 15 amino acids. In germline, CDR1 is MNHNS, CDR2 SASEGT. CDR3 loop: CASFAGPYGTDTQYF. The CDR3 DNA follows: TGTGCCAGCTTCGCTGGCCCCTATGGAACAGATACGCAGTATTTT.

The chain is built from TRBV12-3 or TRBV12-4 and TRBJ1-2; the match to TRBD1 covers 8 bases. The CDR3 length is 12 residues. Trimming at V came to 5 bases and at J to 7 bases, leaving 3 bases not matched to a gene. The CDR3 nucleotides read TGTGCCAGCAGTGACAGGGGAGGTGGCTACACCTTC. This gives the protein CASSDRGGGYTF.

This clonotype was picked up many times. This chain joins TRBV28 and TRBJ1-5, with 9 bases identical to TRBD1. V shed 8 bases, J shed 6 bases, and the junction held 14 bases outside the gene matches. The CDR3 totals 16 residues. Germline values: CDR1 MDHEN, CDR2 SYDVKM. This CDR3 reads CASCPPGTGYSQPQHF. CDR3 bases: TGTGCCAGCTGCCCACCCGGGACAGGGTATTCTCAGCCCCAGCATTTT.

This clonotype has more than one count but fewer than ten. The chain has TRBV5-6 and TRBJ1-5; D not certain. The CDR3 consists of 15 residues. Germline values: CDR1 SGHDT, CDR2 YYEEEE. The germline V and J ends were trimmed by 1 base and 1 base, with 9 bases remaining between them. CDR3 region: CASSLFASSNQPQHF. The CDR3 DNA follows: TGTGCCAGCAGCTTGTTCGCCAGCAGCAATCAGCCCCAGCATTTT.

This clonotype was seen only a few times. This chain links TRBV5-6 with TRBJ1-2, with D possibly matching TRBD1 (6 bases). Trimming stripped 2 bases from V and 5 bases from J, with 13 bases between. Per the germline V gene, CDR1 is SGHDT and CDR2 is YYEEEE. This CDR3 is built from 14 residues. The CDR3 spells CASSFPETGYGYTF. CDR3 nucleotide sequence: TGTGCCAGCAGCTTCCCCGAAACAGGGTATGGCTACACCTTC. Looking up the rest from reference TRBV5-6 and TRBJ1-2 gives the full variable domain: DAGVTQSPTHLIKTRGQQVTLRCSPKSGHDTVSWYQQALGQGPQFIFQYYEEEERQRGNFPDRFSGHQFPNYSSELNVNALLLGDSALYLCASSFPETGYGYTFGSGTRLTVV.

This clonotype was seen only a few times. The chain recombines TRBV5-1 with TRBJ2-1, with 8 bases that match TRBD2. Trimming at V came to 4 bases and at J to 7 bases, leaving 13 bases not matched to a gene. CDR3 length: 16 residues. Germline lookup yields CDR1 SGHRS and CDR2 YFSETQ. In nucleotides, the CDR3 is TGCGCCAGCAGCGCTCTAGGCGGGAGGATAACAAATGAGCAGTTCTTC. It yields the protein CASSALGGRITNEQFF. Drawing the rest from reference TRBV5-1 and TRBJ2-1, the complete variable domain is KAGVTQTPRYLIKTRGQQVTLSCSPISGHRSVSWYQQTPGQGLQFLFEYFSETQRNKGNFPGRFSGRQFSNSRSEMNVSTLELGDSALYLCASSALGGRITNEQFFGPGTRLTVL.

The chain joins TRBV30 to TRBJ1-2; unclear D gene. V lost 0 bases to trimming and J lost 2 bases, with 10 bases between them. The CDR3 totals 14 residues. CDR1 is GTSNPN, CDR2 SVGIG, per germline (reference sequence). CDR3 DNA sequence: TGTGCCTGGAGTGTACAGTTAGGCAACTATGGCTACACCTTC. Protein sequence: CAWSVQLGNYGYTF.